This T cell receptor beta chain was recovered during a study of OX40 agonist ivuxolimab in advanced cancers. The wider study: The mean age was approximately 60 years, ranging from about 23 to 79, with around four fifths of participants male. Two patients with cutaneous melanoma and one with hepatocellular carcinoma, three in total, showed partial responses.

This clone was counted once. TCRdb keeps only in-frame clones here, not all; method: immunoSEQ multiplex PCR. The sample includes around 67,000 clones, 80% of them seen just once. The sequence was collected from an adult with an advanced solid tumor such as melanoma, head and neck, liver or kidney cancer. Sequences were derived from CD4+ or CD8+ T cells sorted from blood, sampled in a trial of the OX40 agonist ivuxolimab.

The CDR3 sequence: CASSQDRTGGTGETQYF. The CDR3 DNA follows: TGCGCCAGCAGCCAAGATCGGACGGGAGGAACCGGGGAGACCCAGTACTTC. The rearrangement joins TRBV4-1 to TRBJ2-5; 7 bases line up with TRBD2. Losses at the gene ends were 0 bases for V and 5 bases for J; bases not matched to a gene: 12. Germline V gene data show CDR1 as MGHRA and CDR2 as YSYEKL. The CDR3 is 17 residues long.